The TCR beta chain under discussion was sequenced for a study of cytotoxic CD8 clonotypes in ibrutinib-treated CLL (dated by TCRdb to 2020 to 2023). For context, the study as a whole: In this cohort, about 15 patients were treatment-naive and approximately 10 were relapsed/refractory, while some 18 had unmutated IGHV. Partial responses were observed in roughly 25 patients and complete responses in 2; after a median follow-up of around 68 months, remission was maintained in some 14 patients and progression was observed in some twelve. Cryopreserved peripheral blood mononuclear cells were obtained prior to treatment, at the time of response, and at either disease progression or sustained remission. Response samples were taken after a median of approximately 12 months on treatment, ranging from 6 to 36 months. Of the 86 participants in the trial, approximately 26 had longitudinal samples available. Samples averaged roughly 280,000 productive templates and 94,082 productive rearrangements.

For TCR beta library preparation, 1.5 to 2 micrograms of genomic DNA was extracted from cryopreserved PBMCs. High-throughput TCR beta sequencing was performed on longitudinal blood samples from CLL patients receiving ibrutinib monotherapy. Patients were enrolled in a phase 2 open-label single-center ibrutinib monotherapy trial. This clone was found a few times. There is no known antigen for this receptor. The record has no base qualities; no much larger clone is one base away. What the study reported, not specific to this receptor: Public clonotypes were rare and either shrank or stayed stable during treatment, and the rise in clonality at ibrutinib response reflected expansion of private clonotypes. Clonality increased at ibrutinib response, stayed stable in sustained remission, and fell back toward baseline at progression. Lymph node repertoires were not examined, and the timing of sampling was not matched between patients in sustained remission and those whose disease progressed. Baseline clonality was found to be higher than that of age-matched healthy donors and was strongly correlated with circulating CD8+ T-cell counts.

From cysteine to phenylalanine, the CDR3 is 14 amino acids long. Only CDR3 DNA is held: 42 bases, read in frame from base 1. Reading the germline V gene gives CDR1 MNHEY and CDR2 SVGAGI. Trimming takes 3 bases from V and 2 bases from J, and the germline ends sit 8 bases apart. The goal of deep resolution MiSeq sequencing was a depth between 1 in 1 million and 1 in 200,000 T cells, and coverage averaged 10x per clonotype. The immunoSEQ hsTCRB Kit was used to generate the TCR beta libraries. In the original analysis: Data were analyzed with ImmunoSEQ Data Assistant and ImmunoSEQ Analyzer, with V, D and J genes assigned per IMGT definitions. Clonality was computed as one minus normalized Shannon entropy of productive rearrangement frequencies, ranging from 0 to 1. Public clonotype analysis was restricted to overrepresented clonotypes comprising at least 0.05% of each patient's repertoire. About a dozen age-matched healthy donor repertoires from immuneACCESS served as clonality controls. Sourced from immuneACCESS, this table was stored by TCRdb with only in-frame sequences that have V and J called. A share of the clones is absent; for the studies checked, an unresolved V gene accounts for under half, and the remainder has no known explanation. The DNA was the basis for D and trimming; V, J and clone size are from that table. This sample holds 5,500 to 8,500 clones; more than 70% were observed only once. Of the sample, roughly 29% is held by the ten largest clones.

The chain links TRBV6-5 with TRBJ1-5; the D gene assignment is ambiguous. This TCR came from a human donor with chronic lymphocytic leukemia. The material sequenced was PBMCs, taken before ibrutinib treatment. The nucleotide sequence reads TGTGCCAGCAGTTATCGGACGGGCAATCAGCCCCAGCATTTT. Its product reads: CASSYRTGNQPQHF.